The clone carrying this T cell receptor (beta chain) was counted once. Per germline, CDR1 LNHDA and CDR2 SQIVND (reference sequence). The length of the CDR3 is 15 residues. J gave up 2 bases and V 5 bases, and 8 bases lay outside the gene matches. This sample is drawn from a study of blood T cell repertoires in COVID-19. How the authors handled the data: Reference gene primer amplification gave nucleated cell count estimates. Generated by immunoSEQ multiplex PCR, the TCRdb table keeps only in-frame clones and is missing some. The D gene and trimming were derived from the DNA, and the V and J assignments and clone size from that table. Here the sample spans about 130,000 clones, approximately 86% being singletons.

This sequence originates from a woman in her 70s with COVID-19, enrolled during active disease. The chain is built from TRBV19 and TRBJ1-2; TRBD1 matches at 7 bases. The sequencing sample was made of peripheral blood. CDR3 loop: CASSLPKQGNYGYTF. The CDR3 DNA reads TGTGCCAGTAGTCTACCCAAACAGGGGAACTATGGCTACACCTTC.